This TCR beta chain derives from a study of cytomegalovirus exposure and HLA in healthy donors. The PCR had 60 Vbeta and 13 Jbeta primers. Data came from immunoSEQ multiplex PCR; TCRdb stores just in-frame clones and leaves some out. The repertoire has a few hundred thousand clones, 75% to 90% of them found once; the top ten carry about 0.3%. The CDR3 extends over 13 amino acids. CDR1 is MDHEN, CDR2 SYDVKM, per germline. The germline V and J ends were trimmed by 6 bases and 1 base, with 6 bases remaining between them. This sequence joins TRBV28 and TRBJ2-2; no clear D gene. The TCR originated in a girl aged 2 to 9 in good health and CMV-seronegative. The sample consisted of PBMCs. CDR3 residues: CASSYRNTGELFF. CDR3 coding DNA: TGTGCCAGCAGCTACAGGAACACCGGGGAGCTGTTTTTT.